This T cell receptor (beta chain) was profiled in a study of T cell responses to AZD1222 COVID-19 vaccine. Study observations and caveats: Targeting of unmutated variant regions was reportedly seen in nearly half of spike-specific TCRs. Spike-wide vaccine-associated CD4 TCRs dominated at 160-218 and 743-854. Clonal diversity was possibly underestimated; the donors were predominantly white British and more often female. Following two doses of AZD1222, Spike-specific TCR breadth and depth rose.

The repertoire was sequenced with immunoSEQ multiplex PCR; TCRdb's copy has only in-frame clones and lacks some. The sample contains approximately 120,000 clones, roughly 91% of which appear only once. Germline V lookup: CDR1 MDHEN, CDR2 SYDVKM. The length of the CDR3 is 14 residues. Between the trimmed V and J ends, which lost 2 bases and 8 bases, there was a span of 15 bases. Notes on this clone: What it binds is not known.

The chain has TRBV28 and TRBJ1-2; D is unresolved. This TCR was sampled from an adult in good health. Here the sequenced sample was peripheral blood, taken on day 0 of MenACWY control vaccination. The CDR3 DNA reads as TGTGCCAGCAGTTTAGCTAATTATGGGTGGGGCTACACCTTC. It specifies CASSLANYGWGYTF.